This T cell receptor beta chain was retrieved from a study of Ad26.COV2.S vaccination and SARS-CoV-2 variants. Overall study context: By the intramuscular route, Ad26.COV2.S was given once, or twice 56 days apart. Study results and caveats: An underestimation of total T cell responses may have resulted from the TCR breadth and depth analyses.

The treatment here: roughly 20 received Ad26.COV2.S at low or high dose, single or two shots; 5 received placebo; per-sample allocation not given. Samples analyzed were those drawn on day 63 after the first vaccine or placebo injection. This table comes from immunoSEQ multiplex PCR, and its TCRdb copy is limited to in-frame clones, with some not included. Found here are hundreds of thousands of clones, 80% to 95% of them singletons; the top ten hold 10% to 15%. Concerning this clone itself: Its antigen is as yet unknown.

V shed 7 bases and J 7 bases; nucleotides not matched to a gene: 17. There are 16 residues in the CDR3. Germline CDR1 SQVTM, CDR2 ANQGSEA. The material was peripheral blood, obtained in a trial of Ad26.COV2.S vaccine versus placebo. This sequence joins TRBV29-1 and TRBJ2-1; TRBD1 aligns across 9 bases. The receptor comes from a person between 18 and 59 years old who received the Ad26.COV2.S COVID-19 vaccine or a placebo. Here the CDR3 DNA reads TGCAGCGCGGGCTCGGGACAGGGAGTAGTGGGGAATGAGCAGTTCTTC. Its protein product is CSAGSGQGVVGNEQFF.